Listed below are T cell receptor beta chains from one sample, sequenced in a study of blood T cell repertoires in COVID-19. Some clones are missing from TCRdb's copy, which holds only in-frame ones; the method was immunoSEQ multiplex PCR. The repertoire consists of about 130,000 clones, with just under 85% occurring once and the leading ten covering 7% to 10%. The sample consisted of PBMCs or T cells enriched from blood (not recorded which). The source is a man in his fifties or sixties who had recovered from COVID-19. Both conserved end residues are trimmed from each CDR3. The order of the fields is CDR3 protein, J gene, V gene, D gene. A D gene is named only where the DNA matches it firmly.

CDR3 protein: ASSLAPGGQPQH
J gene: TRBJ1-5
V gene: TRBV7-2
D gene: -

CDR3 protein: ASSLSGGQETQY
J gene: TRBJ2-5
V gene: TRBV4-1
D gene: -

CDR3 protein: ASSQDIRTANTGELF
J gene: TRBJ2-2
V gene: TRBV4-3
D gene: -

CDR3 protein: ATSRDNLAGATQY
J gene: TRBJ2-3
V gene: TRBV15
D gene: TRBD2

CDR3 protein: ASSLGTANSPLH
J gene: TRBJ1-6
V gene: TRBV14
D gene: TRBD1

CDR3 protein: ASLRGRTGPIYEQY
J gene: TRBJ2-7
V gene: TRBV2
D gene: TRBD1

CDR3 protein: ASSAGGAADTQY
J gene: TRBJ2-3
V gene: TRBV25-1
D gene: TRBD1

CDR3 protein: ASSPRQGNSPLH
J gene: TRBJ1-6
V gene: TRBV9
D gene: TRBD1

CDR3 protein: ASSPEKGAAYEQY
J gene: TRBJ2-7
V gene: TRBV28
D gene: TRBD1

CDR3 protein: ASSEGAWGRSVGYT
J gene: TRBJ1-2
V gene: TRBV7-3
D gene: -

CDR3 protein: ASSDIGGSNYGYT
J gene: TRBJ1-2
V gene: TRBV9
D gene: -

CDR3 protein: ASSRGTGLSYEQY
J gene: TRBJ2-7
V gene: TRBV6-5
D gene: TRBD1

CDR3 protein: ASSSRQGGIGELF
J gene: TRBJ2-2
V gene: TRBV7-8
D gene: TRBD1

CDR3 protein: ASWGLAGESTDTQY
J gene: TRBJ2-3
V gene: TRBV2
D gene: TRBD2

CDR3 protein: ASSLGQGAGEKLF
J gene: TRBJ1-4
V gene: TRBV7-6
D gene: TRBD1

CDR3 protein: ASSLALAGGSSYEQY
J gene: TRBJ2-7
V gene: TRBV5-1
D gene: TRBD2

CDR3 protein: SGGGGGYNEQF
J gene: TRBJ2-1
V gene: TRBV29-1
D gene: -

CDR3 protein: ASSAQGKANTEAF
J gene: TRBJ1-1
V gene: TRBV9
D gene: TRBD1

CDR3 protein: AILFTPGTRDYQETQY
J gene: TRBJ2-5
V gene: TRBV5-1
D gene: TRBD2

CDR3 protein: ASSYLRGRNEQY
J gene: TRBJ2-7
V gene: TRBV6-5
D gene: -

CDR3 protein: ASSQLGGGQETQY
J gene: TRBJ2-5
V gene: TRBV4-2
D gene: TRBD2

CDR3 protein: ASSLPAVPRGNEQF
J gene: TRBJ2-1
V gene: TRBV11-2
D gene: -

CDR3 protein: ASSQDPSGSRSEAF
J gene: TRBJ1-1
V gene: TRBV3-1/TRBV3-2
D gene: -

CDR3 protein: ASSLFQGVTNYGYT
J gene: TRBJ1-2
V gene: TRBV28
D gene: -

CDR3 protein: ASSLALGTSGEQY
J gene: TRBJ2-7
V gene: TRBV7-2
D gene: TRBD2

CDR3 protein: ASSATGDEAF
J gene: TRBJ1-1
V gene: TRBV9
D gene: TRBD1

CDR3 protein: AWRTGQGNQPQH
J gene: TRBJ1-5
V gene: TRBV30
D gene: TRBD1